A single T cell receptor beta chain is shown here with its context. Looked up from germline, CDR1 is DFQATT and CDR2 is SNEGSKA (reference sequence). The CDR3 has 11 residues. The age range of participants was 18 to 89 years, with residence in 20 to 25 US areas. This entry is derived from a study of blood T cell repertoires in COVID-19. Clones were read by immunoSEQ multiplex PCR, and TCRdb kept only the in-frame ones, dropping some. The profile shows more than 250,000 clones, 88% of them singletons. Source material: PBMCs or T cells enriched from blood (not recorded which). The genes are TRBV20-1 and TRBJ1-2; D is possibly TRBD1 (6 bases). The origin of this receptor is a woman between 40 and 50 years old with acute COVID-19. The CDR3 region is CISRGVYGYTF. The CDR3 DNA follows: TGCATCTCCAGGGGAGTTTATGGCTACACCTTC.